This T cell receptor (beta chain) was identified in a study of T-cell reconstitution after alpha-beta-depleted transplantation in children. General study findings and limits: One year post-transplant, T-cell counts and diversity were largely derived from T cells produced anew.

A word on this clonotype: Antigen specificity is unknown.

Researchers prepared the TCRbeta library using unique molecular identifiers, the study reports. TCRdb independently ran MiXCR on the PCR reads; one entry per CDR3 protein. The sample consists of fewer than 500,000 distinct CDR3 sequences, around two fifths of them appearing once. Trimming removed 6 bases from V and 3 bases from J, with 15 bases in between. The CDR3 sequence is 14 residues long. CDR1 and CDR2 from the germline V gene are MDHEN and SYDVKM. The J gene is TRBJ2-7, the V gene TRBV28; tentatively, D is TRBD1 (6 bases). Here the sequenced sample was PBMCs, taken before TCRalphabeta/CD19-depleted stem cell transplant. The source is a girl aged 2-10 years with aplastic anemia, due to receive a stem cell transplant. The CDR3 is CASSPRQAFYEQYF. The CDR3 nucleotides read TGTGCCAGCAGCCCAAGACAGGCTTTCTACGAGCAGTACTTC.